Listed below are T cell receptor beta chains from one sample, sequenced in a study of technical replicates of blood from several donors. Profiling relied on immunoSEQ multiplex PCR, and the TCRdb table lists in-frame clones only, not all of them. The data hold 17,000 or so clones, with around nine tenths observed a single time. Sequencing used PBMCs. These receptors were taken from a human donor in good health. CDR3s include the opening cysteine and the closing phenylalanine or tryptophan. Each record gives: J gene, V gene, clone size, D gene, CDR3 protein, CDR3 DNA. The D gene is left open where the match is weak. The listing skips clone size in some rows; elsewhere it reads once, few, many or a size class.

TRBJ2-1,TRBV6-5,.,TRBD2,CASRRTSGRNEQFF,TGTGCCAGCAGAAGGACTAGCGGGAGAAATGAGCAGTTCTTC
TRBJ1-4,TRBV7-9,.,.,CASSLGPGTANEKLFF,TGTGCCAGCAGCTTAGGACCCGGGACTGCCAATGAAAAACTGTTTTTT
TRBJ2-5,TRBV18,once,TRBD2,CASSRLAEYQETQYF,TGTGCCAGCTCAAGACTAGCGGAGTACCAAGAGACCCAGTACTTC
TRBJ1-4,TRBV28,.,TRBD1,CASTTGGQEKLFF,TGTGCCAGCACTACAGGGGGCCAGGAAAAACTGTTTTTT
TRBJ2-1,TRBV14,.,TRBD2,CASSQESSGRARSYNEQFF,TGTGCCAGCAGCCAAGAATCTAGCGGGAGGGCCCGCTCCTACAATGAGCAGTTCTTC
TRBJ2-2,TRBV7-9,.,.,CASSLSTDSLTGELFF,TGTGCCAGCAGCTTATCTACGGACTCCCTCACCGGGGAGCTGTTTTTT
TRBJ2-7,TRBV14,.,TRBD2,CASSPMTSGRSWQYF,TGTGCCAGCAGCCCAATGACTAGCGGGAGATCGTGGCAGTACTTC
TRBJ2-5,TRBV19,.,.,CASTSSGSETQYF,TGTGCCAGTACCTCTTCGGGTTCGGAGACCCAGTACTTC
TRBJ1-5,TRBV19,.,TRBD1,CASSSDRGLGQPQHF,TGTGCCAGTAGTTCGGACAGGGGGCTTGGTCAGCCCCAGCATTTT
TRBJ2-6,TRBV13,.,TRBD2,CASSSGLAGVAGANVLTF,TGTGCCAGCAGCTCCGGACTAGCGGGAGTAGCTGGGGCCAACGTCCTGACTTTC
TRBJ2-7,TRBV30,once,.,CAWSLNYEQYF,TGTGCCTGGAGTCTAAACTACGAGCAGTACTTC
TRBJ2-5,TRBV5-1,few,.,CASSYGGERETQYF,TGCGCCAGCAGCTACGGGGGAGAAAGGGAGACCCAGTACTTC
TRBJ1-3,TRBV30,once,.,CAWRGDRSGNTIYF,TGTGCCTGGAGGGGCGACAGGTCTGGAAACACCATATATTTT
TRBJ2-5,TRBV7-9,.,TRBD1,CASSPQGAGGWETQYF,TGTGCCAGCAGCCCACAGGGGGCAGGTGGTTGGGAGACCCAGTACTTC
TRBJ1-4,TRBV7-9,once,TRBD1,CASSTNRGLREKLFF,TGTGCCAGCAGCACAAACAGGGGGTTACGTGAAAAACTGTTTTTT
TRBJ2-1,TRBV30,.,TRBD2,CAWSRTSGSEQFF,TGTGCCTGGAGTCGGACTAGCGGGTCCGAGCAGTTCTTC
TRBJ2-2,TRBV27,once,TRBD1,CASSQPLGTGFSGELFF,TGTGCCAGCAGTCAACCCTTGGGGACAGGGTTTTCCGGGGAGCTGTTTTTT
TRBJ2-2,TRBV6-1,.,.,CASSEFRGSGELFF,TGTGCCAGCAGTGAATTTAGAGGTTCCGGGGAGCTGTTTTTT
TRBJ2-5,TRBV2,.,TRBD1,CASRWGQGGETQYF,TGTGCCAGCAGATGGGGACAGGGTGGAGAGACCCAGTACTTC
TRBJ2-2,TRBV5-1,.,TRBD1,CASSHSRTGAVGELFF,TGCGCCAGCAGCCACTCACGGACAGGGGCGGTCGGGGAGCTGTTTTTT
TRBJ2-1,TRBV19,.,TRBD2,CASSPAGLAGSNEQFF,TGTGCCAGTAGTCCCGCGGGACTAGCGGGAAGTAATGAGCAGTTCTTC
TRBJ2-5,TRBV11-3,.,.,CASSLGAPGETQYF,TGTGCCAGCAGCCTAGGGGCACCTGGGGAGACCCAGTACTTC
TRBJ1-5,TRBV28,.,.,CASSLTGESNQPQHF,TGTGCCAGCAGTTTAACAGGCGAGAGCAATCAGCCCCAGCATTTT
TRBJ2-5,TRBV5-1,once,TRBD1,CASSLQGDQETQYF,TGCGCCAGCAGCTTACAGGGGGACCAAGAGACCCAGTACTTC
TRBJ2-1,TRBV15,.,.,CATSKAGSSYNEQFF,TGTGCCACCAGCAAGGCGGGGAGCTCCTACAATGAGCAGTTCTTC
TRBJ2-2,TRBV2,few,.,CASSEFRTGELFF,TGTGCCAGCAGTGAATTCCGGACCGGGGAGCTGTTTTTT
TRBJ1-1,TRBV7-9,few,TRBD1,CASSKGQGANEAFF,TGTGCCAGCAGCAAAGGACAGGGGGCTAATGAAGCTTTCTTT
TRBJ2-7,TRBV19,.,TRBD1,CASSPQTGGFYEQYF,TGTGCCAGTAGTCCCCAGACAGGGGGTTTCTACGAGCAGTACTTC
TRBJ1-3,TRBV29-1,once,.,CSGGGEGNTIYF,TGCAGCGGAGGGGGAGAAGGAAACACCATATATTTT
TRBJ2-3,TRBV19,.,TRBD2,CASSMREVSDTQYF,TGTGCCAGTAGTATGCGGGAGGTTTCAGATACGCAGTATTTT
TRBJ2-5,TRBV19,.,.,CASSTTAGRQETQYF,TGTGCCAGTAGTACGACAGCGGGTCGCCAAGAGACCCAGTACTTC
TRBJ1-5,TRBV18,.,.,CASSDSDQPQHF,TGTGCCAGCTCAGACAGCGACCAGCCCCAGCATTTT
TRBJ2-6,TRBV2,.,TRBD1,CASREQGTGANVLTF,TGTGCCAGCAGGGAACAGGGGACTGGGGCCAACGTCCTGACTTTC
TRBJ2-6,TRBV19,once,.,CASKDDRLTSSGANVLTF,TGTGCCAGTAAGGACGACAGGCTTACTTCTTCTGGGGCCAACGTCCTGACTTTC
TRBJ2-6,TRBV19,.,TRBD1,CASSPTGDGSGANVLTF,TGTGCCAGTAGCCCGACAGGGGACGGGTCCGGGGCCAACGTCCTGACTTTC
TRBJ1-4,TRBV30,.,.,CAWDRSQKLFF,TGTGCCTGGGACAGGTCTCAAAAACTGTTTTTT
TRBJ2-5,TRBV2,.,TRBD2,CASRGLTSGQETQYF,TGTGCCAGCAGGGGCCTAACTAGCGGACAAGAGACCCAGTACTTC
TRBJ1-1,TRBV30,.,.,CAWTFGTPGRAFF,TGTGCCTGGACTTTTGGGACACCGGGACGGGCTTTCTTT
TRBJ2-7,TRBV5-1,.,.,CASSFQGREQYF,TGCGCCAGCAGCTTCCAGGGCAGAGAGCAGTACTTC
TRBJ2-7,TRBV10-2,few,.,CASRAALAVSYEQYF,TGCGCCAGCAGAGCCGCGTTAGCGGTCTCCTACGAGCAGTACTTC
TRBJ2-1,TRBV10-1,.,TRBD2,CASSDWGAGGIHNEQFF,TGCGCCAGCAGTGATTGGGGTGCGGGAGGTATCCACAATGAGCAGTTCTTC
TRBJ2-7,TRBV5-1,.,TRBD1,CASSLGQGVSEQYF,TGCGCCAGCAGCTTGGGACAGGGGGTTTCCGAGCAGTACTTC
TRBJ2-1,TRBV27,.,TRBD2,CASSWPSSGRHEQFF,TGTGCCAGCAGTTGGCCCTCTAGCGGGAGGCACGAGCAGTTCTTC
TRBJ2-7,TRBV5-1,.,.,CASSLAGGGGYEQYF,TGCGCCAGCAGCTTGGCAGGGGGCGGGGGCTACGAGCAGTACTTC
TRBJ2-7,TRBV6-5,.,TRBD2,CASSFGLEGAYEQYF,TGTGCCAGCAGTTTCGGACTAGAAGGGGCCTACGAGCAGTACTTC
TRBJ2-1,TRBV7-6,.,.,CASSLVSGTLYNEQFF,TGTGCCAGCAGCTTAGTTTCCGGGACACTCTACAATGAGCAGTTCTTC
TRBJ1-5,TRBV10-3,.,TRBD1,CAISEPTGDGLNNQPQHF,TGTGCCATCAGTGAGCCGACAGGGGACGGACTAAACAATCAGCCCCAGCATTTT
TRBJ1-4,TRBV6-6,once,.,CASRIGVNEKLFF,TGTGCCAGCAGGATCGGAGTTAATGAAAAACTGTTTTTT
TRBJ2-3,TRBV20-1,once,.,CSARTTDTQYF,TGCAGTGCACGCACTACGGATACGCAGTATTTT
TRBJ2-2,TRBV19,.,TRBD1,CASSQGQGATGELFF,TGTGCCAGTAGCCAAGGACAGGGGGCGACCGGGGAGCTGTTTTTT
TRBJ2-7,TRBV28,.,TRBD1,CASSFGGQGDYEQYF,TGTGCCAGCAGTTTTGGTGGACAGGGTGACTACGAGCAGTACTTC
TRBJ2-2,TRBV5-1,.,.,CASSLAQINTGELFF,TGCGCCAGCAGCTTGGCGCAGATAAACACCGGGGAGCTGTTTTTT